Each of the 9 T cell receptor beta chains below was sequenced from the same sample in a study of OX40 agonist ivuxolimab in advanced cancers. Profiling relied on immunoSEQ multiplex PCR, and the TCRdb table lists in-frame clones only, not all of them. The profile shows 45,000 to 65,000 clones, approximately 80% of them singletons. The material sequenced was CD4+ or CD8+ T cells sorted from blood, taken in a trial of the OX40 agonist ivuxolimab. All receptors come from an adult with an advanced solid tumor such as melanoma, head and neck, liver or kidney cancer.

The V gene is TRBV5-5, the J gene TRBJ2-7; D not certain. V was trimmed by 3 bases and J by 6 bases, leaving 7 bases between them. The CDR3 has 11 residues. The V gene's germline CDR1 is SGHKS and CDR2 YYEKEE (reference sequence). CDR3 sequence: CASSWLGEQYF. CDR3 sequence (DNA): TGTGCCAGCAGCTGGCTCGGCGAGCAGTACTTC.

The chain carries TRBV2 and TRBJ1-4; D is ambiguous. The CDR3 is 14 amino acids. The germline V and J ends were trimmed by 7 bases and 0 bases, with 9 bases remaining between them. CDR1 is SNHLY and CDR2 is FYNNEI in the germline V gene. The CDR3 sequence: CASTLASTNEKLFF. CDR3 DNA sequence: TGTGCCAGCACCCTAGCGTCAACTAATGAAAAACTGTTTTTT. Full variable domain (rest looked up from reference TRBV2 and TRBJ1-4): EPEVTQTPSHQVTQMGQEVILRCVPISNHLYFYWYRQILGQKVEFLVSFYNNEISEKSEIFDDQFSVERPDGSNFTLKIRSTKLEDSAMYFCASTLASTNEKLFFGSGTQLSVL.

The rearrangement links TRBV11-1 to TRBJ2-3, with 11 bases fitting TRBD2. Germline V gene sequence: CDR1 SGHAT, CDR2 FQDESV (reference sequence). Trimming at V came to 2 bases and at J to 2 bases, leaving 6 bases not matched to a gene. This CDR3 has 17 amino acids. CDR3 amino acids: CASSLWIAGGNTDTQYF. The CDR3 DNA reads as TGTGCCAGCAGCTTATGGATAGCGGGGGGGAACACAGATACGCAGTATTTT.

About this clone itself: Other DNA variants within this sample encode the same CDR3. This chain uses TRBV9 with TRBJ1-1; weak D call: TRBD1 (5 bases). Deletions cut 5 bases from V and 1 base from J, with 12 bases between. CDR3 size: 14 residues. Germline V gene lookup returns CDR1 SGDLS and CDR2 YYNGEE. CDR3 in DNA: TGTGCCAGCAGTGCCGACAGTGGGAACACTGAAGCTTTCTTT. Its translation: CASSADSGNTEAFF.

In its sample, this clone was seen once. The V call is TRBV18, the J call TRBJ2-3; no clear D. The CDR3 is 12 residues long. Germline V lookup: CDR1 KGHSH, CDR2 LQKENI. V was shortened by 2 bases and J by 2 bases, with 2 bases between the two germline ends. The CDR3 loop is CASSPTTDTQYF. CDR3 in DNA: TGTGCCAGCTCACCAACCACAGATACGCAGTATTTT.

This clone was seen once. J is TRBJ2-1 and V is TRBV4-1; the match to TRBD1 covers 8 bases. The CDR3 has 16 residues. Germline V gene lookup returns CDR1 MGHRA and CDR2 YSYEKL. V lost 5 bases to trimming and J lost 4 bases; unmatched junction nucleotides: 10. CDR3 DNA: TGCGCCAGCAGCGGCTTGGGGACAGGAAAATACAATGAGCAGTTCTTC. Protein product: CASSGLGTGKYNEQFF.

The table lists this clone with a few counts. The genes are TRBV5-1 and TRBJ2-7, with TRBD1 matching over 10 bases. V trimming: 3 bases; J trimming: 2 bases; junction bases outside the gene matches: 2. Germline loops: CDR1 SGHRS, CDR2 YFSETQ. This CDR3 has 14 residues. DNA of the CDR3: TGCGCCAGCAGCTCCGGGACAGGGGCCTACGAGCAGTACTTC. Translating gives CASSSGTGAYEQYF.

This chain uses TRBV11-2 with TRBJ2-7; weak D call: TRBD1 (5 bases). This CDR3 contains 14 residues. Germline V gene lookup returns CDR1 SGHAT and CDR2 FQNNGV. V lost 2 bases to trimming and J lost 6 bases, with 14 bases between them. The CDR3 DNA follows: TGTGCCAGCAGCTTATCCCAGGGCGGTAGCGAGCAGTACTTC. It encodes CASSLSQGGSEQYF.

The chain combines TRBV13 with TRBJ2-2; D is ambiguous. Germline CDR1 and CDR2: PRHDT and FYEKMQ (reference sequence). The CDR3 runs to 17 residues. Trimming cost V 4 bases and J 1 base, with 16 bases left between them. CDR3 coding DNA: TGTGCCAGCAGCTCCAACCGGAACATTCGGAACACCGGGGAGCTGTTTTTT. It translates to CASSSNRNIRNTGELFF.